This T cell receptor (beta chain) was captured in a study of CD8 T cells in Susac syndrome. The authors sequenced TCR beta from blood CD8+ and CD4+ T cells. Negative isolation was used for CD8+ and CD4+ T cells and FACS enrichment for TEMRA cells. Random hexamers were used to reverse transcribe 0.5 to 1 ug of RNA. Amplification of TCR beta CDR3 by immunoSEQ multiplex PCR spanned 54 Vbeta and 13 Jbeta. TCRdb independently ran MiXCR on the immunoSEQ multiplex PCR reads; one entry per CDR3 protein. The sample has some 190,000 distinct CDR3 sequences, approximately 94% seen once; the top ten hold 0.1%. The receptor was derived from a human donor in good health. Material for sequencing was CD4+ T cells from PBMCs.

The CDR3 coding sequence is TGTGCCAGCAGCCACAGGGGGTGGGATCAGCCCCAGCATTTT. Residues: CASSHRGWDQPQHF. This chain links TRBV5-6 with TRBJ1-5, with 8 bases that match TRBD1. This CDR3 is 14 amino acids long. CDR1 SGHDT and CDR2 YYEEEE come from the germline V gene. The trim removed 4 bases at V and 5 bases at J, leaving 5 bases unmatched.